These 2 T cell receptor beta chains were sequenced from one sample in a study of radiation and T cells in renal cell carcinoma. Time point in this sample: baseline pretreatment blood. The treatment: 15 Gy SBRT to primary tumor, nephrectomy 4 weeks later. Produced via immunoSEQ multiplex PCR; TCRdb's table is partial and in-frame only. The sample lists approximately 90,000 clones; 75% to 90% were seen once. Sequencing was performed on blood, taken from a patient whose treatment included radiotherapy and nephrectomy. These receptor sequences come from a man aged 45-65 years with renal cell carcinoma.

The chain has TRBV21-1 and TRBJ2-3; the listed D gene, TRBD1, was not tested against the DNA. TRBV21-1 is a documented pseudogene. The CDR3 totals 16 residues. CDR3 region: CASSKRQGRYLDTQYF. The CDR3, as DNA: TGTGCCAGCAGCAAGAGACAGGGGCGGTATCTAGATACGCAGTATTTT.

The chain is built from TRBV6-5 and TRBJ2-7, with 9 bases fitting TRBD1. V lost 8 bases, J lost 5 bases, and 7 bases stayed unmatched. CDR3 size: 13 residues. CDR1 is MNHEY and CDR2 is SVGAGI in the germline V gene. The CDR3 DNA sequence: TGTGCCAGCCGGGGACAGGGCGTCGACGAGCAGTACTTC. Protein product: CASRGQGVDEQYF.